A selection of T cell receptor beta chains follows, all from one sample in a study of OX40 agonist ivuxolimab in advanced cancers. Clones were read by immunoSEQ multiplex PCR, and TCRdb kept only the in-frame ones, dropping some. The sample records roughly 48,000 clones, 65% to 85% being singletons. Here the sequenced sample was CD4+ or CD8+ T cells sorted from blood, taken in a trial of the OX40 agonist ivuxolimab. The receptor source for this set is an adult with an advanced solid tumor such as melanoma, head and neck, liver or kidney cancer. Both conserved end residues are part of each CDR3. D genes are given only for firm matches. Not every row has a clone size; where given, it reads once, few, many or a size class.

>TRBJ2-5|16|TRBV2|-|TRBD1
CASSELRQGGEETQYF
TGTGCCAGCAGTGAACTCAGACAGGGTGGAGAAGAGACCCAGTACTTC
>TRBJ1-1|17|TRBV28|-|-
CASTRGFRASMNTEAFF
TGTGCCAGCACCCGAGGATTTAGAGCCAGCATGAACACTGAAGCTTTCTTT
>TRBJ2-7|16|TRBV5-1|-|-
CASSSSPQGGSYEQYF
TGCGCCAGCAGCTCCTCACCCCAGGGGGGATCCTACGAGCAGTACTTC
>TRBJ1-2|15|TRBV7-9|-|-
CASSSSTSVGYGYTF
TGTGCCAGCAGCTCCAGCACAAGCGTAGGCTATGGCTACACCTTC
>TRBJ1-1|16|TRBV5-3|-|-
CARSHRSAGGVTEAFF
TGTGCCAGAAGCCACCGGTCGGCAGGTGGGGTCACTGAAGCTTTCTTT
>TRBJ2-5|15|TRBV4-1|-|-
CASSQVLAMQETQYF
TGCGCCAGCAGCCAAGTCCTAGCGATGCAAGAGACCCAGTACTTC
>TRBJ2-1|13|TRBV7-2|-|-
CASSLDSPTEQFF
TGTGCCAGCAGCTTAGACTCGCCTACGGAGCAGTTCTTC
>TRBJ2-3|13|TRBV5-1|-|-
CASKVPSTDTQYF
TGCGCCAGCAAGGTACCCAGCACAGATACGCAGTATTTT
>TRBJ2-3|16|TRBV19|-|-
CASSIGQPTITDTQYF
TGTGCCAGTAGTATAGGGCAGCCGACTATCACAGATACGCAGTATTTT
>TRBJ2-3|16|TRBV23-1|-|TRBD1
CASSHGQGRSPDTQYF
TGCGCCAGCAGTCATGGACAGGGGCGCTCCCCAGATACGCAGTATTTT
>TRBJ2-7|13|TRBV7-2|-|TRBD1
CASSLRDRGEQYF
TGTGCCAGCAGCCTACGGGACAGGGGCGAGCAGTACTTC
>TRBJ2-7|13|TRBV5-5|-|-
CASSLDGSYEQYF
TGTGCCAGCAGCTTAGACGGTTCCTACGAGCAGTACTTC
>TRBJ1-3|16|TRBV19|-|-
CASTFGPGDSGNTIYF
TGTGCCAGTACCTTCGGTCCTGGGGACTCTGGAAACACCATATATTTT
>TRBJ2-1|16|TRBV7-9|-|TRBD2
CASRTGLAGSRNEQFF
TGTGCCAGCAGAACGGGGCTAGCGGGGAGTAGGAATGAGCAGTTCTTC
>TRBJ1-6|13|TRBV19|-|-
CASSAGRGSPLHF
TGTGCCAGTAGTGCGGGGCGAGGTTCACCCCTCCACTTT
>TRBJ1-1|16|TRBV7-2|-|-
CASSLATVPGPQITFF
TGTGCCAGCAGCTTAGCTACTGTCCCGGGCCCCCAAATAACTTTCTTT
>TRBJ2-2|15|TRBV5-6|-|-
CASSLYALVSGELFF
TGTGCCAGCAGCTTGTACGCCTTAGTCTCCGGGGAGCTGTTTTTT
>TRBJ1-6|16|TRBV19|-|-
CASSPGTGKGDSPLHF
TGTGCCAGTAGTCCCGGGACGGGAAAAGGGGATTCACCCCTCCACTTT
>TRBJ1-6|15|TRBV11-2|-|-
CASIISAGLNSPLHF
TGTGCCAGCATTATATCGGCTGGCCTTAATTCACCCCTCCACTTT
>TRBJ1-1|14|TRBV19|few|-
CASIPVGGPREAFF
TGTGCCAGTATCCCCGTAGGGGGTCCCCGGGAAGCTTTCTTT
>TRBJ2-3|14|TRBV5-8|-|-
CASSLVTNTDTQYF
TGTGCCAGCAGCTTGGTCACAAACACAGATACGCAGTATTTT
>TRBJ1-2|13|TRBV7-9|-|TRBD1
CASSPWTGYGYTF
TGTGCCAGCAGCCCTTGGACAGGGTATGGCTACACCTTC
>TRBJ2-3|15|TRBV2|-|-
CASSELYPSTDTQYF
TGTGCCAGCAGTGAACTATATCCTAGCACAGATACGCAGTATTTT
>TRBJ1-2|15|TRBV6-5|-|-
CASSYAAGAFYGYTF
TGTGCCAGCAGTTACGCGGCAGGGGCCTTCTATGGCTACACCTTC
>TRBJ1-6|14|TRBV6-5|-|-
CASSGGGHDSPLHF
TGTGCCAGCAGCGGCGGAGGGCACGATTCACCCCTCCACTTT
>TRBJ1-1|13|TRBV18|-|TRBD1
CASSQGAQTEAFF
TGTGCCAGCTCACAGGGGGCCCAAACTGAAGCTTTCTTT
>TRBJ2-5|15|TRBV5-6|-|-
CASSLVEGQGGTQYF
TGTGCCAGCAGCTTGGTAGAGGGGCAAGGGGGGACCCAGTACTTC
>TRBJ2-1|13|TRBV4-2|-|-
CASSQGPDNEQFF
TGTGCCAGCAGCCAGGGACCCGACAATGAGCAGTTCTTC
>TRBJ2-5|17|TRBV19|-|TRBD2
CASSKRLAGEIQETQYF
TGTGCCAGTAGTAAAAGGCTAGCGGGGGAGATTCAAGAGACCCAGTACTTC
>TRBJ2-6|15|TRBV7-2|few|TRBD1
CASSSTGSGANVLTF
TGTGCCAGCAGCTCGACAGGGTCTGGGGCCAACGTCCTGACTTTC
>TRBJ2-1|11|TRBV4-3|-|-
CASSLGTRQFF
TGCGCCAGCAGCCTCGGGACGCGGCAGTTCTTC
>TRBJ1-2|14|TRBV6-5|-|-
CASSYREGSYGYTF
TGTGCCAGCAGTTACAGGGAGGGCTCCTATGGCTACACCTTC
>TRBJ2-3|16|TRBV5-1|-|-
CASSLGAGFRRDTQYF
TGCGCCAGCAGCTTGGGTGCAGGGTTCCGTCGCGATACGCAGTATTTT
>TRBJ1-6|16|TRBV5-3|-|TRBD1
CARSPRDRGHNSPLHF
TGTGCCAGAAGCCCAAGGGACAGGGGGCATAATTCACCCCTCCACTTT
>TRBJ2-7|13|TRBV10-1|few|TRBD2
CASSSSGVHEQYF
TGCGCCAGCAGCTCTAGCGGGGTCCACGAGCAGTACTTC
>TRBJ2-1|13|TRBV30|-|TRBD2
CAFTSGGGNEQFF
TGTGCCTTCACTAGCGGGGGGGGCAATGAGCAGTTCTTC
>TRBJ2-7|12|TRBV29-1|-|TRBD1
CSVQGQLYEQYF
TGCAGCGTCCAGGGACAGTTGTACGAGCAGTACTTC
>TRBJ1-2|14|TRBV19|-|-
CASSMRTANYGYTF
TGTGCCAGTAGTATGCGGACGGCCAACTATGGCTACACCTTC
>TRBJ2-3|16|TRBV7-9|-|TRBD2
CASSLALAGSTDTQYF
TGTGCCAGCAGCTTAGCACTAGCGGGGAGCACAGATACGCAGTATTTT
>TRBJ1-6|14|TRBV5-4|-|-
CTSSLNTRNSPLHF
TGTACCAGCAGCTTGAACACCCGTAATTCACCCCTCCACTTT
>TRBJ2-2|15|TRBV14|-|-
CASSRGSANTGELFF
TGTGCCAGCAGCCGTGGCAGCGCAAACACCGGGGAGCTGTTTTTT
>TRBJ1-5|14|TRBV6-5|-|-
CASIQQGWDQPQHF
TGTGCCAGCATACAACAGGGTTGGGATCAGCCCCAGCATTTT
>TRBJ2-7|11|TRBV20-1|-|TRBD2
CSVRGGYEQYF
TGCAGTGTCCGGGGGGGCTACGAGCAGTACTTC
>TRBJ1-2|15|TRBV7-9|-|-
CASSLVISRGYGYTF
TGTGCCAGCAGCTTAGTTATCTCTCGCGGCTATGGCTACACCTTC
>TRBJ2-1|15|TRBV10-1|-|TRBD2
CASRRRGERYNEQFF
TGCGCCAGCAGACGGCGGGGGGAGCGTTACAATGAGCAGTTCTTC
>TRBJ1-5|14|TRBV9|-|-
CARPRKVDNQPQHF
TGTGCCAGACCCCGGAAGGTTGACAATCAGCCCCAGCATTTT
>TRBJ2-3|14|TRBV4-3|-|-
CASSQGISTDTQYF
TGCGCCAGCAGCCAAGGGATTAGCACAGATACGCAGTATTTT